A selection of T cell receptor beta chains follows, all from one sample in a study of blood T cell repertoires in COVID-19. Here immunoSEQ multiplex PCR was the method, and the copy in TCRdb shows in-frame clones only, minus some. In the table there are some 300,000 clones, 85% to 90% of which are singletons. The sequencing input was PBMCs or T cells enriched from blood (not recorded which). The receptors here all came from a woman aged 45 to 65 who had been exposed to COVID-19. Both conserved end residues are part of each CDR3. D genes are given only for firm matches. Not every row has a clone size; where given, it reads once, few, many or a size class.

V: TRBV7-2
J: TRBJ2-7
D: .
size: once
DNA: TGTGCCAGCAGCCCAACAGGGATACACGGCTACGAGCAGTACTTC
CDR3: CASSPTGIHGYEQYF

V: TRBV5-1
J: TRBJ2-1
D: TRBD2
size: few
DNA: TGCGCCAGCAGCTTGCTTAGCGGGGGGGCCCGGGAGCAGTTCTTC
CDR3: CASSLLSGGAREQFF

V: TRBV5-1
J: TRBJ2-1
D: TRBD2
size: .
DNA: TGCGCCAGCGGCCCCACGGGAGGTAACTCCTACAATGAGCAGTTCTTC
CDR3: CASGPTGGNSYNEQFF

V: TRBV2
J: TRBJ1-5
D: TRBD1
size: few
DNA: TGTGCCAGCAGTTTGACAGGGAGATACAATCAGCCCCAGCATTTT
CDR3: CASSLTGRYNQPQHF

V: TRBV5-4
J: TRBJ2-7
D: .
size: .
DNA: TGTGCCAGCAGCCCCCTAGGCGATCAGCAGTACTTC
CDR3: CASSPLGDQQYF

V: TRBV7-2
J: TRBJ2-1
D: TRBD2
size: .
DNA: TGTGCCAGCAGCCAACCCGGGAGGAATGAGCAGTTCTTC
CDR3: CASSQPGRNEQFF

V: TRBV19
J: TRBJ2-3
D: TRBD1
size: .
DNA: TGTGCCAGTAGTCAAACGATACAGGGGGCGTATACGCAGTATTTT
CDR3: CASSQTIQGAYTQYF

V: TRBV28
J: TRBJ2-1
D: .
size: .
DNA: .
CDR3: CASSSSWMGGYNEQFF

V: TRBV5-1
J: TRBJ1-1
D: .
size: .
DNA: TGCGCCAGCAGCTTGGAGGGACAAAAGAACACTGAAGCTTTCTTT
CDR3: CASSLEGQKNTEAFF

V: TRBV9
J: TRBJ2-7
D: TRBD1
size: .
DNA: TGTGCCAGCAGCAAGCGACAGGGCGCCTACGAGCAGTACTTC
CDR3: CASSKRQGAYEQYF

V: TRBV9
J: TRBJ2-7
D: TRBD1
size: .
DNA: TGTGCCAGCAACCTTGGACAGGCGAACTACGAGCAGTACTTC
CDR3: CASNLGQANYEQYF

V: TRBV5-1
J: TRBJ2-2
D: TRBD2
size: .
DNA: TGCGCCAGCAGCTTAGGGCTAGCGGGGGACACCGGGGAGCTGTTTTTT
CDR3: CASSLGLAGDTGELFF

V: TRBV24-1
J: TRBJ2-4
D: .
size: .
DNA: TGTGCCACCAGTGATTTGCGGGAAAACATTCAGTACTTC
CDR3: CATSDLRENIQYF

V: TRBV7-9
J: TRBJ2-7
D: TRBD1
size: once
DNA: TGTGCCAGCAGCTTAGGACAGGGGGTAGCCTACGAGCAGTACTTC
CDR3: CASSLGQGVAYEQYF

V: TRBV28
J: TRBJ1-2
D: TRBD1
size: .
DNA: TGTGCCAGCAGTCTCTGGACAGGGGCGAACTATGGCTACACCTTC
CDR3: CASSLWTGANYGYTF

V: TRBV29-1
J: TRBJ1-1
D: .
size: .
DNA: TGCAGCGTTGAAAAGGGCGAAGCAGGGTTAGCTTTCTTT
CDR3: CSVEKGEAGLAFF

V: TRBV29-1
J: TRBJ2-1
D: .
size: once
DNA: TGCAGCGTTGTAGCGCCTGGGCAGTTCTTC
CDR3: CSVVAPGQFF

V: TRBV13
J: TRBJ1-6
D: .
size: .
DNA: TGTGCCAGCAGCTCTGAGGGACAAGATAATTCACCCCTCCACTTT
CDR3: CASSSEGQDNSPLHF

V: TRBV30
J: TRBJ1-6
D: .
size: .
DNA: TGTGCCTGGAAGGGGGATAATTCACCCCTCCACTTT
CDR3: CAWKGDNSPLHF

V: TRBV3-1/TRBV3-2
J: TRBJ1-2
D: .
size: .
DNA: TGTGCCAGCAGCCACCAGGCTAACTATGGCTACACCTTC
CDR3: CASSHQANYGYTF

V: TRBV5-1
J: TRBJ1-1
D: TRBD1
size: once
DNA: TGCGCCAGCAGCGCCACAGGGGCTGAAGCTTTCTTT
CDR3: CASSATGAEAFF

V: TRBV6-1
J: TRBJ2-2
D: TRBD2
size: .
DNA: TGTGCCAGCAGTGAGAGCGGGGGGGATAACACCGGGGAGCTGTTTTTT
CDR3: CASSESGGDNTGELFF

V: TRBV28
J: TRBJ1-5
D: TRBD1
size: .
DNA: TGTGCCAGCAGTCCACTAGGGACAGGGGTTTGGCATCAGCCCCAGCATTTT
CDR3: CASSPLGTGVWHQPQHF

V: TRBV19
J: TRBJ1-5
D: .
size: .
DNA: TGTGCCAGTAGTATCTTAGCTCTGGATCGTCAGCCCCAGCATTTT
CDR3: CASSILALDRQPQHF

V: TRBV5-5
J: TRBJ1-2
D: TRBD1
size: .
DNA: TGTGCCAGCAGCTTGTCTGGGACAGGGGACTATGGCTACACCTTC
CDR3: CASSLSGTGDYGYTF

V: TRBV30
J: TRBJ2-2
D: .
size: .
DNA: TGTGCCTGGAGTGATTTTAGGGGGGGCGTTAACACCGGGGAGCTGTTTTTT
CDR3: CAWSDFRGGVNTGELFF

V: TRBV29-1
J: TRBJ1-6
D: TRBD1
size: once
DNA: TGCAGCATGAGGACAGGGGTTAATTCACCCCTCCACTTT
CDR3: CSMRTGVNSPLHF